Listed below are T cell receptor beta chains from one sample, sequenced in a study of T cell responses to AZD1222 COVID-19 vaccine. Data came from immunoSEQ multiplex PCR; TCRdb stores just in-frame clones and leaves some out. This table has approximately 100,000 clones, about 85% appearing once. The sequencing here drew on peripheral blood, taken on day 0 of AZD1222 vaccination. Every receptor here comes from an adult in good health. Both conserved end residues are part of each CDR3. The D gene is left open where the match is weak. Some rows have no size entry. The others give once, few or many, or a class for an expanded clone.

CDR3aa	CDR3nt	j_gene	abundance	d_gene	v_gene
CASSLLAGISNQPQHF	TGTGCCAGCAGCTTGTTAGCAGGGATAAGCAATCAGCCCCAGCATTTT	TRBJ1-5	NA	NA	TRBV5-5
CASSVSDLTSGYTF	TGTGCCAGCAGCGTCAGTGATCTCACGTCTGGCTACACCTTC	TRBJ1-2	NA	NA	TRBV5-6
CASSLDPGPRGNTIYF	TGTGCCAGCAGCTTGGATCCAGGGCCAAGAGGAAACACCATATATTTT	TRBJ1-3	few	NA	TRBV5-8
CASSQDPAGPDEQFF	TGTGCCAGCAGCCAAGATCCAGCGGGTCCCGATGAGCAGTTCTTC	TRBJ2-1	NA	NA	TRBV4-2
CASSVDPRDSRYEQYF	TGTGCCAGCAGCGTAGACCCCCGGGACAGCCGCTACGAGCAGTACTTC	TRBJ2-7	NA	TRBD1	TRBV9
CAIRASWADTQYF	TGTGCCATTCGGGCCTCCTGGGCCGATACGCAGTATTTT	TRBJ2-3	NA	NA	TRBV21-1
CASSYGLFRGFDYGYTF	TGTGCCAGCAGTTACGGGCTATTCAGGGGTTTTGACTATGGCTACACCTTC	TRBJ1-2	NA	NA	TRBV6-2/TRBV6-3
CASSAGNTRDTQYF	TGTGCCAGCTCAGCGGGAAATACGAGGGATACGCAGTATTTT	TRBJ2-3	once	NA	TRBV18
CASSLDGFKGANEKLFF	TGTGCCAGCAGCTTAGATGGGTTTAAGGGGGCTAATGAAAAACTGTTTTTT	TRBJ1-4	NA	NA	TRBV11-2
CASSQELGDTQYF	TGTGCCAGCAGCCAAGAACTCGGGGATACGCAGTATTTT	TRBJ2-3	NA	NA	TRBV14
CASSYWTLGYGYTF	TGTGCCAGCAGTTACTGGACTCTGGGCTATGGCTACACCTTC	TRBJ1-2	NA	NA	TRBV6-2/TRBV6-3
CASRGQGGSYEQYF	TGTGCCAGCAGGGGACAGGGGGGCTCCTACGAGCAGTACTTC	TRBJ2-7	NA	TRBD1	TRBV28
CASAPTSGSYNEQFF	TGTGCCAGCGCCCCGACTAGCGGGAGTTACAATGAGCAGTTCTTC	TRBJ2-1	NA	TRBD2	TRBV6-4
CASSIRGWLATAADTQYF	TGTGCCAGTAGTATAAGGGGGTGGTTAGCGACCGCGGCAGATACGCAGTATTTT	TRBJ2-3	NA	NA	TRBV19
CASSSKPSGTDYGYTF	TGTGCCAGCAGTTCCAAACCTTCCGGGACAGACTATGGCTACACCTTC	TRBJ1-2	NA	TRBD1	TRBV27
CASSPYSGGSYEQYF	TGTGCCAGCAGCCCATATTCGGGGGGCTCCTACGAGCAGTACTTC	TRBJ2-7	NA	TRBD2	TRBV6-5
CASSTGTGSYEQYF	TGTGCCAGCAGTACGGGGACAGGGAGCTACGAGCAGTACTTC	TRBJ2-7	once	TRBD1	TRBV28
CASSLQPSGNTGELFF	TGTGCCAGCAGCTTACAGCCCTCGGGGAACACCGGGGAGCTGTTTTTT	TRBJ2-2	NA	NA	TRBV7-3
CASSQGGLFNSPLHF	TGTGCCAGCAGCCAAGGGGGGCTCTTTAATTCACCCCTCCACTTT	TRBJ1-6	NA	NA	TRBV3-1/TRBV3-2
CASLTSQETQYF	TGCGCCAGTCTAACCTCACAAGAGACCCAGTACTTC	TRBJ2-5	NA	NA	TRBV23-1
CASSEDRGYEQYF	TGTGCCAGTAGTGAGGACAGGGGGTACGAGCAGTACTTC	TRBJ2-7	NA	TRBD1	TRBV19
CASSKGQGWNGYTF	TGTGCCAGCAGTAAAGGACAGGGTTGGAATGGCTACACCTTC	TRBJ1-2	NA	TRBD1	TRBV25-1
CASSPTGTAHQPQHF	TGTGCCAGTAGCCCCACAGGGACAGCCCATCAGCCCCAGCATTTT	TRBJ1-5	NA	TRBD1	TRBV19
CASSEGRLARLYF	TGTGCCAGCAGCGAGGGAAGACTAGCCAGGCTGTATTTT	TRBJ2-3	NA	TRBD2	TRBV14
CAWRELRSGNTIYF	TGTGCCTGGAGGGAACTGCGCTCTGGAAACACCATATATTTT	TRBJ1-3	NA	NA	TRBV30
CASSLGTGGPDTQYF	TGTGCCAGCAGCTTAGGGACGGGGGGGCCAGATACGCAGTATTTT	TRBJ2-3	NA	TRBD2	TRBV7-3
CASSQALAGGLSSYEQYF	TGCGCCAGCAGCCAAGCACTAGCGGGGGGTTTGAGCTCCTACGAGCAGTACTTC	TRBJ2-7	NA	TRBD2	TRBV4-3
CASSQGSGNSAGANVLTF	TGTGCCAGCAGCCAAGGATCAGGGAATAGTGCTGGGGCCAACGTCCTGACTTTC	TRBJ2-6	once	NA	TRBV4-2
CASSQDRVAGGPNTQYF	TGTGCCAGCAGCCAAGATAGAGTAGCGGGAGGGCCGAATACGCAGTATTTT	TRBJ2-3	NA	TRBD2	TRBV4-2
CASSLRPIGSGANVLTF	TGTGCCAGCAGTTTACGGCCCATTGGCTCTGGGGCCAACGTCCTGACTTTC	TRBJ2-6	NA	NA	TRBV27
CASSLIYSGNTIYF	TGTGCCAGCAGCTTGATATACTCTGGAAACACCATATATTTT	TRBJ1-3	NA	NA	TRBV11-2
CASSVGYPGEAFF	TGCGCCAGCAGCGTGGGGTATCCTGGTGAAGCTTTCTTT	TRBJ1-1	NA	NA	TRBV5-1
CASSLAGTNSYEQYF	TGTGCCAGCAGCTTAGCGGGGACTAACTCCTACGAGCAGTACTTC	TRBJ2-7	NA	TRBD2	TRBV7-2
CASRGQAFYEQYF	TGTGCCAGCAGGGGACAGGCATTCTACGAGCAGTACTTC	TRBJ2-7	once	TRBD1	TRBV11-2
CASTDRGSGMNTEAFF	TGTGCCAGTACCGACAGGGGGTCTGGCATGAACACTGAAGCTTTCTTT	TRBJ1-1	few	TRBD1	TRBV19
CASSPIPLPGEITGELFF	TGTGCCAGCAGTCCCATACCCCTCCCCGGGGAGATTACCGGGGAGCTGTTTTTT	TRBJ2-2	once	NA	TRBV28
CASSNDAGTEAFF	TGTGCCAGCAGCAACGATGCTGGGACTGAAGCTTTCTTT	TRBJ1-1	NA	NA	TRBV9
CASSPRLAGVHEQYF	TGTGCCAGCAGCCCGAGACTAGCGGGAGTACACGAGCAGTACTTC	TRBJ2-7	NA	TRBD2	TRBV9
CASGSSYEQYF	TGTGCCAGCGGCAGCTCCTACGAGCAGTACTTC	TRBJ2-7	NA	NA	TRBV6-5
CASSENAVREQYF	TGCGCCAGCAGTGAGAACGCGGTGAGGGAGCAGTACTTC	TRBJ2-7	NA	NA	TRBV10-1
CASSPRQVHSGANVLTF	TGTGCCAGCAGCCCCCGACAGGTACACTCTGGGGCCAACGTCCTGACTTTC	TRBJ2-6	NA	NA	TRBV4-2
CASSDSVGGRSNYGYTF	TGCGCCAGCAGTGATTCAGTCGGGGGCCGATCTAACTATGGCTACACCTTC	TRBJ1-2	NA	NA	TRBV10-2
CASSQVALRGITDTQYF	TGTGCCAGCAGCCAAGTAGCGTTGCGGGGGATCACAGATACGCAGTATTTT	TRBJ2-3	NA	TRBD2	TRBV14
CACCGDSGPYEQYF	TGCGCCTGCTGTGGGGACTCTGGGCCCTACGAGCAGTACTTC	TRBJ2-7	NA	NA	TRBV10-1
CSVYGHQNTGELFF	TGCAGCGTTTATGGACACCAGAACACCGGGGAGCTGTTTTTT	TRBJ2-2	NA	NA	TRBV29-1
CASSAGLAGGPQGEQFF	TGTGCCAGCAGTGCGGGACTAGCGGGGGGGCCGCAGGGTGAGCAGTTCTTC	TRBJ2-1	NA	TRBD2	TRBV6-1
CASSRTPKTDTQYF	TGTGCCAGCAGCCGGACCCCAAAGACAGATACGCAGTATTTT	TRBJ2-3	NA	NA	TRBV11-2
CASIYRALGTEAFF	TGTGCCAGCATTTACAGGGCTCTGGGCACTGAAGCTTTCTTT	TRBJ1-1	NA	NA	TRBV28
CASKGSGNTIYF	TGTGCCAGCAAAGGCTCTGGAAACACCATATATTTT	TRBJ1-3	once	NA	TRBV5-8
CASSLGRYEQYF	TGTGCCAGCAGCTTAGGTCGCTACGAGCAGTACTTC	TRBJ2-7	NA	NA	TRBV7-2
CASSRTDRGLNYGYTF	TGTGCCAGCAGCAGAACCGACAGGGGGCTTAACTATGGCTACACCTTC	TRBJ1-2	few	TRBD1	TRBV13
CASSPSNGEAFF	TGTGCCAGCAGTCCCTCAAATGGGGAAGCTTTCTTT	TRBJ1-1	NA	NA	TRBV28
CASSDSNRGVGYTF	TGTGCCAGCAGTGATTCGAACAGGGGGGTCGGCTACACCTTC	TRBJ1-2	once	TRBD1	TRBV25-1
CASSPRSVGGSMSGELFF	TGTGCCAGTAGTCCGCGTTCGGTTGGCGGGAGTATGTCCGGGGAGCTGTTTTTT	TRBJ2-2	NA	TRBD2	TRBV19
CASSRTGSYEQYF	TGTGCCAGCAGCAGAACAGGGTCGTACGAGCAGTACTTC	TRBJ2-7	NA	NA	TRBV27
CASSPSWGDYGYTF	TGTGCCAGCAGCCCCAGCTGGGGGGACTATGGCTACACCTTC	TRBJ1-2	NA	NA	TRBV9
CATSREGKANEKLFF	TGTGCCACCAGCAGAGAGGGGAAAGCTAATGAAAAACTGTTTTTT	TRBJ1-4	NA	NA	TRBV15